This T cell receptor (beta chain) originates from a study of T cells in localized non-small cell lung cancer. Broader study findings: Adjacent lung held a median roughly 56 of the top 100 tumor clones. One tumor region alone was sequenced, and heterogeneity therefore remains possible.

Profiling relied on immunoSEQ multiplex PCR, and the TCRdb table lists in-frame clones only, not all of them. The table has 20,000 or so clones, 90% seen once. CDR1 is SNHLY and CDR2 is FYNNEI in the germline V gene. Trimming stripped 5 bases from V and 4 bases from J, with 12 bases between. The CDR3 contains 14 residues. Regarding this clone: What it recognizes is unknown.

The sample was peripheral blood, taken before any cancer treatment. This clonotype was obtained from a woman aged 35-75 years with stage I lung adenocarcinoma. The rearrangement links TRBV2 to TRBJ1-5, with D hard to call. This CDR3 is CASSPGGWNQPQHF. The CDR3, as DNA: TGTGCCAGCAGTCCCGGCGGTTGGAATCAGCCCCAGCATTTT.